This T cell receptor gamma chain originates from a study of Vδ1+ human thymocytes. Findings and caveats of the study: Thymic TRG and TRD repertoires appeared highly polyclonal.

Comments on this clone: As yet, its antigen is unknown.

After alphabeta T cell depletion, CD3+ Vdelta1+ Vdelta2- thymocytes were sorted. Between roughly 98% and 99.6% of sorted thymocytes were Vdelta1+. The template was reverse-transcribed extracted RNA. The CDR3 regions were amplified by multiplex PCR from V-gene primers to a constant-region primer. TCRdb re-called the multiplex PCR reads via CATT. The repertoire has about 36,000 gamma-chain clones, 20% to 25% of them found once; the top ten carry roughly 2%. The CDR3 has 14 amino acids. The germline V gene encodes CDR1 EGSNGY and CDR2 YDSYNSKV. The V gene end was trimmed by 4 bases and the J gene end by 6 bases; junction bases not matched to a gene: 12.

The rearrangement links TRGV2 to TRGJ1 or TRGJ2. Sequenced sample: Vdelta1+ gamma-delta thymocytes from the thymus. Subset indicated: FACS-sorted CD3+ TCRalphabeta- TCRVdelta1+ TCRVdelta2- thymocytes. The TCR was taken from a girl less than two years old who had congenital heart surgery. CDR3 in amino acids: CATWDQRWVYKKLF. The CDR3 DNA reads as TGTGCCACCTGGGATCAGAGGTGGGTTTATAAGAAACTCTTT.